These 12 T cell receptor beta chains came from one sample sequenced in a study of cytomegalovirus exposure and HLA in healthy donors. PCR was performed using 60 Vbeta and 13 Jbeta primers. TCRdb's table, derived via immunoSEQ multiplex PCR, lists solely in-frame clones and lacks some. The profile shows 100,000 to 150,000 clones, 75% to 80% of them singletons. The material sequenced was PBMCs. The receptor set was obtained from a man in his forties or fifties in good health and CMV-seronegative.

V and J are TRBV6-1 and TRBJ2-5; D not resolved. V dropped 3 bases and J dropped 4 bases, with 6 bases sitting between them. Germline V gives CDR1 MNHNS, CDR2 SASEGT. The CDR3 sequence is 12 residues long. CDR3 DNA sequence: TGTGCCAGCAGTGAGAGTTCAGAGACCCAGTACTTC. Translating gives CASSESSETQYF.

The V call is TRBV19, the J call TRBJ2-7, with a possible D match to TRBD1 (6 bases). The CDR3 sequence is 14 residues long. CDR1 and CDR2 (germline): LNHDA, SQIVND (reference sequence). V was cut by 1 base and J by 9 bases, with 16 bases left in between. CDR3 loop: CASSIVGGPQGQYF. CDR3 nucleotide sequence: TGTGCCAGTAGTATAGTTGGGGGCCCCCAGGGGCAGTACTTC.

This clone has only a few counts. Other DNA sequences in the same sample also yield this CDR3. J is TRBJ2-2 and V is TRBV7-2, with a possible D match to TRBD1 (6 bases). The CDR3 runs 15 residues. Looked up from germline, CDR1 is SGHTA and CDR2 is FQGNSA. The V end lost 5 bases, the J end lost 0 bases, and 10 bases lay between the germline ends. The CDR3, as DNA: TGTGCCAGCAGCCTACAGGGCGCGAACACCGGGGAGCTGTTTTTT. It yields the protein CASSLQGANTGELFF. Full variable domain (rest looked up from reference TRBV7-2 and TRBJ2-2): GAGVSQSPSNKVTEKGKDVELRCDPISGHTALYWYRQSLGQGLEFLIYFQGNSAPDKSGLPSDRFSAERTGGSVSTLTIQRTQQEDSAVYLCASSLQGANTGELFFGEGSRLTVL.

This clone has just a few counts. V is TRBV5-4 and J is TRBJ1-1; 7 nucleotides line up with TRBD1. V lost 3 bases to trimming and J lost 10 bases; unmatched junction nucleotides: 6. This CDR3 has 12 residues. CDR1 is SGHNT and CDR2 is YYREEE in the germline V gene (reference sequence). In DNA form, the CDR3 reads TGTGCCAGCAGCTCAAGACAGGGCATAGCTTTCTTT. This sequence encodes CASSSRQGIAFF.

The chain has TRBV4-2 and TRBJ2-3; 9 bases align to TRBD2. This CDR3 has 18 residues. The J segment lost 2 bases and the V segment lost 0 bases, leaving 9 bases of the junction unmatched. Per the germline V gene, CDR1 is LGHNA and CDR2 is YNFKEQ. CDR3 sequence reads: CASSQENVAGGDTDTQYF. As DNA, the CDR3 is TGTGCCAGCAGCCAAGAAAATGTTGCGGGGGGGGACACAGATACGCAGTATTTT.

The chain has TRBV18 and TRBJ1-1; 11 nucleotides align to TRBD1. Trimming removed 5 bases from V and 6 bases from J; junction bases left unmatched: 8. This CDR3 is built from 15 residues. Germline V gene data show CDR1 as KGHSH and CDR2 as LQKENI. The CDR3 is CASSFEPGQGAEAFF. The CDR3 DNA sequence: TGTGCCAGCTCATTTGAACCGGGACAGGGGGCTGAAGCTTTCTTT.

CDR3 sequence: CASSQATGVHEQYF. In nucleotides, the CDR3 is TGCGCCAGCAGCCAAGCAACAGGGGTCCACGAGCAGTACTTC. This chain joins TRBV4-3 and TRBJ2-7; TRBD1 matches at 7 bases. Per germline, CDR1 LGHNA and CDR2 YSLEER. CDR3 length equals 14 residues. J gave up 5 bases and V 1 base, and 5 bases lay outside the gene matches.

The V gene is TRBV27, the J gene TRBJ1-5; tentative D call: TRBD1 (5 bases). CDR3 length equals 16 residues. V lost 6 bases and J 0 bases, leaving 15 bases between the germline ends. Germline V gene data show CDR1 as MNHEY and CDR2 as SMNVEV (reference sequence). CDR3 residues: CASRGGSRPSNQPQHF. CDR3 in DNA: TGTGCCAGCAGGGGGGGGAGCAGGCCTAGCAATCAGCCCCAGCATTTT.

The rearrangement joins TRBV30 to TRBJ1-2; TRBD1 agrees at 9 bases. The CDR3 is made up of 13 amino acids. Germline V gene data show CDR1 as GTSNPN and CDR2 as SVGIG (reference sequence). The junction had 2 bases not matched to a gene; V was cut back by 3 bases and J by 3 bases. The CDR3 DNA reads TGTGCCTGGAGGACAGGGGGGGACTATGGCTACACCTTC. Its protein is CAWRTGGDYGYTF.

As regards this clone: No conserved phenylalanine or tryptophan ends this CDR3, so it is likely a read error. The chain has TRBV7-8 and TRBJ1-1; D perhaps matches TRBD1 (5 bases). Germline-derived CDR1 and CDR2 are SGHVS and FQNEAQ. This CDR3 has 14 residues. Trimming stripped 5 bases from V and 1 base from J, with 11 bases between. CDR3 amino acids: CASSPRGGNTEAFL. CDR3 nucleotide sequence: TGTGCCAGCAGCCCCCGTGGGGGGAACACTGAAGCTTTCCTT.

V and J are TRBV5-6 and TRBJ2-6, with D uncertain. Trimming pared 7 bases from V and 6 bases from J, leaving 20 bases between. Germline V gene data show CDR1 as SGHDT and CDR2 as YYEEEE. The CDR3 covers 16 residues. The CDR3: CASLTFSWSVANVLTF. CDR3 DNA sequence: TGTGCCAGCCTTACCTTTTCTTGGAGCGTGGCCAACGTCCTGACTTTC. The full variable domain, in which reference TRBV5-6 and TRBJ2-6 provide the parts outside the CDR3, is DAGVTQSPTHLIKTRGQQVTLRCSPKSGHDTVSWYQQALGQGPQFIFQYYEEEERQRGNFPDRFSGHQFPNYSSELNVNALLLGDSALYLCASLTFSWSVANVLTFGAGSRLTVL.

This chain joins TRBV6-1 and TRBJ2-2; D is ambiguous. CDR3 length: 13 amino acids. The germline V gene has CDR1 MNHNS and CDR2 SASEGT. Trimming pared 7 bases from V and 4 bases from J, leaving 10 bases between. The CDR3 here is CASNSQATGELFF. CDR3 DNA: TGTGCCAGCAATTCCCAGGCCACCGGGGAGCTGTTTTTT.